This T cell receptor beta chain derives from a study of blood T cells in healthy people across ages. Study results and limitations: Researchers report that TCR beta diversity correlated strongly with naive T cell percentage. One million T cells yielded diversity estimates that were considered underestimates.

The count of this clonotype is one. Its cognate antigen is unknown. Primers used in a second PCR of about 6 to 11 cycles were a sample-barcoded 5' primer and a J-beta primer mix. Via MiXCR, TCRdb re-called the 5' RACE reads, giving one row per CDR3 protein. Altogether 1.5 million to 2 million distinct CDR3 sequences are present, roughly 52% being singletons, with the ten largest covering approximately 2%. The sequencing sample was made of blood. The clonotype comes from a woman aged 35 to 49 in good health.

The CDR3 nucleotides read TGCAGCGTTGAAGGGGGGGCAGGACAGCCCCAGCATTTT. Translation: CSVEGGAGQPQHF. The V call is TRBV29-1, the J call TRBJ1-5; TRBD1 might be the D (6 bases). The CDR3 spans 13 residues. V shed 1 base and J shed 7 bases, with 11 bases lying between them. Germline V gives CDR1 SQVTM, CDR2 ANQGSEA.